A selection of T cell receptor beta chains follows, all from one sample in a study of blood T cell repertoires in COVID-19. Generated by immunoSEQ multiplex PCR, the TCRdb table keeps only in-frame clones and is missing some. The sample lists over 200,000 clones, roughly 87% occurring once. Specimen: peripheral blood. These receptors were obtained from a woman aged 18-29 years who had recovered from COVID-19. The CDR3 runs from the conserved cysteine through the conserved F or W. A D gene is named only where the DNA matches it firmly. Clone size is given for some rows only: seen once, a few or many times, or a class if the clone is expanded.

TRBV5-1,.,.,TRBJ2-3,TGCGCCAGCAGCTCGCGCCAACCATTACAGGCTACAGATACGCAGTATTTT,CASSSRQPLQATDTQYF
TRBV5-1,.,.,TRBJ1-2,TGCGCCAGCAGCTTGGGTGGCAGGGAGGATTATGGCTACACCTTC,CASSLGGREDYGYTF
TRBV6-2/TRBV6-3,.,few,TRBJ1-1,TGTGCCAGCAGTCCCGTCAGAATGAACACTGAAGCTTTCTTT,CASSPVRMNTEAFF
TRBV27,.,.,TRBJ1-2,TGTGCCAGCAGTCCTTCACAGGGACGGCGAAACTATGGCTACACCTTC,CASSPSQGRRNYGYTF
TRBV29-1,.,.,TRBJ1-2,TGCAGCGTTGAATCTTGGGCGGACAGTTCTTCGTATGGCTACACCTTC,CSVESWADSSSYGYTF
TRBV10-1,.,.,TRBJ2-5,TGCGCCAGCAGCGACCAAGAGACCCAGTACTTC,CASSDQETQYF
TRBV9,.,.,TRBJ1-2,TGTGCCAGCAGCGACGTCGGGGGGAACTATGGCTACACCTTC,CASSDVGGNYGYTF
TRBV29-1,.,few,TRBJ1-1,TGCAGCGTTGGGGCAGGGACTGAAGCTTTCTTT,CSVGAGTEAFF
TRBV6-2/TRBV6-3,.,.,TRBJ2-1,TGTGCCAGCAGTTATGTGTCGACGGGTGAGCAGTTCTTC,CASSYVSTGEQFF
TRBV11-1,.,.,TRBJ1-3,TGTGCCAGCAGCTTAGCGCTCGGTTCTGGAAACACCATATATTTT,CASSLALGSGNTIYF
TRBV12-5,.,.,TRBJ1-1,TGTGCTAGTGGCCCGGGGGGGGGCGAAGCTTTCTTT,CASGPGGGEAFF
TRBV5-1,.,once,TRBJ2-1,TGCGCCAGCGTCCAGGGGTTCGGCTCCTACAATGAGCAGTTCTTC,CASVQGFGSYNEQFF
TRBV5-4,.,.,TRBJ2-2,TGTGCCAGCAGCTTGGCCGGTACCGGGGAGCTGTTTTTT,CASSLAGTGELFF
TRBV6-2/TRBV6-3,.,.,TRBJ1-2,TGTGCCAGCAGTTTGGCGGCTAACTATGGCTACACCTTC,CASSLAANYGYTF
TRBV4-3,.,.,TRBJ1-2,TGCGCCAGCAGCCAGGACGGCGGACAGCCTAACTATGGCTACACCTTC,CASSQDGGQPNYGYTF
TRBV18,.,.,TRBJ1-3,TGTGCCAGCTCACCGGGAGCTGGAAACACCATATATTTT,CASSPGAGNTIYF
TRBV20-1,.,.,TRBJ2-1,TGCAGTGCTAGTCACTTCAGGGGTAAGGTCAACAATGAGCAGTTCTTC,CSASHFRGKVNNEQFF
TRBV7-2,.,.,TRBJ2-3,TGTGCCAGCAGCTTAGTATCAGATACGCAGTATTTT,CASSLVSDTQYF
TRBV6-2/TRBV6-3,TRBD1,.,TRBJ1-5,TGTGCCAGCAGTTACACCCAGGGACAGGTTAGCAATCAGCCCCAGCATTTT,CASSYTQGQVSNQPQHF
TRBV5-4,.,.,TRBJ2-7,TGTGCCAGCAGCCTCATATCAGATGACTACGAGCAGTACTTC,CASSLISDDYEQYF
TRBV6-5,TRBD2,.,TRBJ2-5,TGTGCCAGCAGCGCGACTAGCGACCAAGAGACCCAGTACTTC,CASSATSDQETQYF
TRBV4-2,.,once,TRBJ2-7,TGTGCCAGCAGCCAAGACAGGGGTTTATACGAGCAGTACTTC,CASSQDRGLYEQYF
TRBV7-2,.,.,TRBJ1-5,TGTGCCAGCAGCTTAGCACTGGGGGGTCAGCCCCAGCATTTT,CASSLALGGQPQHF
TRBV6-5,TRBD2,.,TRBJ2-1,TGTGCCAGCAGTTTCGGGACTAGCGGACTCAATGAGCAGTTCTTC,CASSFGTSGLNEQFF
TRBV19,.,.,TRBJ2-6,TGTGCCAGTAGCCCCGAGGGAGCAGGGGCCAACGTCCTGACTTTC,CASSPEGAGANVLTF
TRBV18,TRBD2,.,TRBJ2-3,TGTGCCAGCCGACGGACGGGAGGGAGCGATACGCAGTATTTT,CASRRTGGSDTQYF
TRBV9,TRBD1,few,TRBJ1-5,TGTGCCAGCAGCGTTGGGACAGGAGGCAGCCAGCCCCAGCATTTT,CASSVGTGGSQPQHF
TRBV7-9,.,once,TRBJ1-2,TGTGCCAGCAGCCCAACAGGGACCTTCTATGGCTACACCTTC,CASSPTGTFYGYTF
TRBV5-5,.,.,TRBJ2-5,TGTGCCAGCAGCTTGGCGGCAGGCCCCCTAGAGACCCAGTACTTC,CASSLAAGPLETQYF
TRBV19,.,.,TRBJ2-7,TGTGCCAGTACTCCGGGTCCCCTTGTCGAGCAGTACTTC,CASTPGPLVEQYF
TRBV10-3,.,.,TRBJ2-3,TGTGCCATCAGTGAGTGGCTAGGTACGCAGTATTTT,CAISEWLGTQYF
TRBV4-3,TRBD2,few,TRBJ2-7,TGCGCCAGCAGCCAAGAACTAAGCGGGAGCTACGAGCAGTACTTC,CASSQELSGSYEQYF
TRBV2,.,few,TRBJ1-1,TGTGCCAGCAGTGTCCACGAGACAGCGATTGAAGCTTTCTTT,CASSVHETAIEAFF
TRBV19,.,.,TRBJ1-1,TGTGCCAGTAGTATAGATGGGTTGGGGCGCGGGAACACTGAAGCTTTCTTT,CASSIDGLGRGNTEAFF
TRBV6-1,.,once,TRBJ2-1,TGTGCCAGCAGTGAGACAGGGGACTATTACAATGAGCAGTTCTTC,CASSETGDYYNEQFF
TRBV6-5,.,.,TRBJ2-2,TGTGCCAGCACTCTTTCCCCCATAGCCGCCGGGGAGCTGTTTTTT,CASTLSPIAAGELFF
TRBV19,.,.,TRBJ2-1,TGTGCCAGTAGTATAGGTGGGAGGGGGTCCTACAATGAGCAGTTCTTC,CASSIGGRGSYNEQFF
TRBV12-3/TRBV12-4,.,.,TRBJ1-1,TGTGCCAGCAGCTATCTACCGGGATCCGAAGCTTTCTTT,CASSYLPGSEAFF
TRBV10-3,TRBD1,.,TRBJ1-1,TGTGCCATCAGTGAAGGGGGCAGTAGGACTGAAGCTTTCTTT,CAISEGGSRTEAFF
TRBV30,TRBD1,.,TRBJ2-7,TGTGCCTGGAGTGTAGGACAGGGGGCCTACGAGCAGTACTTC,CAWSVGQGAYEQYF
TRBV27,TRBD2,.,TRBJ2-1,TGTGCCAGCAGTCCCCTTCCGGGAGGGATTTACAATGAGCAGTTCTTC,CASSPLPGGIYNEQFF
TRBV12-5,TRBD1,.,TRBJ1-5,TGTGCTAGTGGGACACAGGGGAATCAGCCCCAGCATTTT,CASGTQGNQPQHF
TRBV21-1,.,.,TRBJ2-4,TGTGCCAGCAGCAAAATTGTCGGCAGCCGGAGGGAGCACATTCAGTACTTC,CASSKIVGSRREHIQYF
TRBV20-1,TRBD1,.,TRBJ1-1,TGCAGTGCTAATGAAAACAGGGGGTACACTGAAGCTTTCTTT,CSANENRGYTEAFF
TRBV18,.,.,TRBJ2-5,TGTGCCAGCTCACCATTGCGCGAGACCCAGTACTTC,CASSPLRETQYF
TRBV5-4,.,.,TRBJ2-1,TGTGCCAGCAGCCTCCCACGGGGTCTATCCTACAATGAGCAGTTCTTC,CASSLPRGLSYNEQFF
TRBV19,.,.,TRBJ1-5,TGTGCCAGTAGTACAGGAATTTTTAGCAATCAGCCCCAGCATTTT,CASSTGIFSNQPQHF
TRBV7-9,.,.,TRBJ2-7,TGTGCCAGCAGCCGTCCCCTCTACGAGCAGTACTTC,CASSRPLYEQYF
TRBV2,.,.,TRBJ1-2,TGTGCCAGCATTGTAGAGGCCAACTATGGCTACACCTTC,CASIVEANYGYTF
TRBV19,.,.,TRBJ1-5,TGTGCCAGTATCCTCCGGGGGGGCGCACAGCCCCAGCATTTT,CASILRGGAQPQHF
TRBV19,.,once,TRBJ1-1,TGTGCCAGTAGTCCTACAGGGTATCAAGCTTTCTTT,CASSPTGYQAFF